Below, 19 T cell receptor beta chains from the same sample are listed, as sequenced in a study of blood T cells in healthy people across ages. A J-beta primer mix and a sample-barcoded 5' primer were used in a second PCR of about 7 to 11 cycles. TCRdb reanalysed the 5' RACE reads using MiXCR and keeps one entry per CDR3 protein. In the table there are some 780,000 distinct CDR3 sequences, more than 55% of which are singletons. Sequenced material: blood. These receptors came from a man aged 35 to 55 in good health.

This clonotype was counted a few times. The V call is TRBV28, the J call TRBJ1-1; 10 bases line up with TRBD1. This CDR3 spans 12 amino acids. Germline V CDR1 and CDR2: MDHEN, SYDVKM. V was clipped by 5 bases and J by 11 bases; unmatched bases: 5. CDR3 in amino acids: CASSRGTGEAFF. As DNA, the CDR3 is TGTGCCAGCAGTCGCGGGACAGGGGAGGCTTTCTTT.

In DNA form, the CDR3 reads TGTGCCAGCAGCTTAGCCCGCGCCGGGACTAGCGGGAGATGGAGGGAGCAGTACTTC. Its protein product is CASSLARAGTSGRWREQYF. The chain has TRBV7-2 and TRBJ2-7; TRBD2 agrees at 14 bases. The V gene's germline CDR1 is SGHTA and CDR2 FQGNSA. The V gene end was trimmed by 0 bases and the J gene end by 7 bases; junction bases not matched to a gene: 14. There are 19 residues in the CDR3. Combining the CDR3 with reference TRBV7-2 and TRBJ2-7 gives the whole variable domain GAGVSQSPSNKVTEKGKDVELRCDPISGHTALYWYRQSLGQGLEFLIYFQGNSAPDKSGLPSDRFSAERTGGSVSTLTIQRTQQEDSAVYLCASSLARAGTSGRWREQYFGPGTRLTVT.

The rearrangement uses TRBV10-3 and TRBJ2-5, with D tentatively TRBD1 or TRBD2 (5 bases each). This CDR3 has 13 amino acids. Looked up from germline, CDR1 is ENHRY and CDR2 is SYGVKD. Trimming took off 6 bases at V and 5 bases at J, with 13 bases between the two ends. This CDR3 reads CAIRGEGTETQYF. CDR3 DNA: TGTGCCATCAGAGGGGAAGGGACGGAGACCCAGTACTTC.

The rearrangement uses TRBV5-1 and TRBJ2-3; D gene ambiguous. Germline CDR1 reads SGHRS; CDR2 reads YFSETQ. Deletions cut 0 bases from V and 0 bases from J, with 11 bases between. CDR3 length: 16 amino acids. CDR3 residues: CASSLVLTYSTDTQYF. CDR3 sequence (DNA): TGCGCCAGCAGCTTGGTTCTAACCTATAGCACAGATACGCAGTATTTT.

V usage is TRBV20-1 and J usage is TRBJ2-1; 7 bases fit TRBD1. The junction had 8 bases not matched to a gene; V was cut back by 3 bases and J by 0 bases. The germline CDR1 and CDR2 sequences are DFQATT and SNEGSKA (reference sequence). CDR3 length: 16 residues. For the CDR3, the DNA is TGCAGTGCTAGGAGGACAGGTATCAGCTCCTACAATGAGCAGTTCTTC. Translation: CSARRTGISSYNEQFF.

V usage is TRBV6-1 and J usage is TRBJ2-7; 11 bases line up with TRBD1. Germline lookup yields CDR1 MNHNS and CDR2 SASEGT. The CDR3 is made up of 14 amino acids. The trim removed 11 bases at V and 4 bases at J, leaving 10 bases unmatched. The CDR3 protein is CASVKDRGPYEQYF. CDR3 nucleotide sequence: TGTGCCTCGGTAAAGGACAGGGGGCCTTACGAGCAGTACTTC.

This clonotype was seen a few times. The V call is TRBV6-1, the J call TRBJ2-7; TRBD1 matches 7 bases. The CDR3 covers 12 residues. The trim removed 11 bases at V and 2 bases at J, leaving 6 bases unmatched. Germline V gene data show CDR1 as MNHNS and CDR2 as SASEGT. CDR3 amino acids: CAGRDRAYEQYF. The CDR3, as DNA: TGTGCCGGCCGGGACAGAGCCTACGAGCAGTACTTC.

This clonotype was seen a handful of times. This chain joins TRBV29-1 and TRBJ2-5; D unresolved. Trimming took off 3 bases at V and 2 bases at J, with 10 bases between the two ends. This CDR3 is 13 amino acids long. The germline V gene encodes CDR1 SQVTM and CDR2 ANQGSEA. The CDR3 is CSVDKARQETQYF. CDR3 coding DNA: TGCAGCGTTGACAAGGCTAGACAAGAGACCCAGTACTTC.

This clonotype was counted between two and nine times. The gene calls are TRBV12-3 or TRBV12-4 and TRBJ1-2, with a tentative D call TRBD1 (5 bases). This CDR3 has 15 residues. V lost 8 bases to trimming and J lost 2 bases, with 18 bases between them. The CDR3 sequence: CASRARLGLNYGYTF. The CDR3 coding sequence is TGTGCCAGCCGAGCAAGGTTGGGACTGAACTATGGCTACACCTTC.

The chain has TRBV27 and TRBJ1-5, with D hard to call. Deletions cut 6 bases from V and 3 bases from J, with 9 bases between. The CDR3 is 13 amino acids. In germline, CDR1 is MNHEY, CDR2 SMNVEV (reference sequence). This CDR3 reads CASRDGNNQPQHF. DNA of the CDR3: TGTGCCAGCAGGGATGGCAACAATCAGCCCCAGCATTTT.

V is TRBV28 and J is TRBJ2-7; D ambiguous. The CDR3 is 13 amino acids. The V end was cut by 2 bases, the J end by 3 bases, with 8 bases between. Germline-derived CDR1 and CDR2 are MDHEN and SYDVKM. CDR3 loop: CASSLPPGYEQYF. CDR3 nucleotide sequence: TGTGCCAGCAGTTTACCCCCAGGCTACGAGCAGTACTTC.

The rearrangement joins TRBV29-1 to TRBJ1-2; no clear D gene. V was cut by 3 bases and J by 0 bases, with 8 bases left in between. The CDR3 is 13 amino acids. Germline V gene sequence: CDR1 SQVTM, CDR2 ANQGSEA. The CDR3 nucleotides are TGCAGCGTTGAGGAGGGAACTAACTATGGCTACACCTTC. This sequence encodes CSVEEGTNYGYTF.

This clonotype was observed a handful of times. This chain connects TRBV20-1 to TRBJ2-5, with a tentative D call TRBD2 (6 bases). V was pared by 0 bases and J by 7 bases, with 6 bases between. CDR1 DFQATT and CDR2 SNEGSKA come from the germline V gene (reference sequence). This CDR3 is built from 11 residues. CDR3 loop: CSAREAGTQYF. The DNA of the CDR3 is TGCAGTGCTAGAGAAGCGGGGACCCAGTACTTC.

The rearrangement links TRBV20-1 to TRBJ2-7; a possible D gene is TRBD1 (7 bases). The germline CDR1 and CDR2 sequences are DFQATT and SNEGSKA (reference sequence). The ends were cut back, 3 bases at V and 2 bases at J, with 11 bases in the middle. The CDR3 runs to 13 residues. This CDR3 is CSASDREAYEQYF. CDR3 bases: TGCAGTGCTAGTGACAGGGAGGCCTACGAGCAGTACTTC.

CDR3 nucleotides: TGTGCCAGCAGCTTAGCCCCCGCTAGCGGGGGGATCCCGAGCTCCTACAATGAGCAGTTCTTC. Amino acid sequence: CASSLAPASGGIPSSYNEQFF. The chain carries TRBV27 and TRBJ2-1, with 11 positions matching TRBD2. CDR3 length equals 21 residues. V shed 6 bases and J 0 bases; nucleotides not matched to a gene: 19. Germline V CDR1 and CDR2: MNHEY, SMNVEV (reference sequence).

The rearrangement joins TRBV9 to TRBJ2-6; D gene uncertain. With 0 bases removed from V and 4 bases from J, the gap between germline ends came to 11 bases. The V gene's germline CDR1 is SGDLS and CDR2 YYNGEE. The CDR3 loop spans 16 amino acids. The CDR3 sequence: CASSVARDRGANVLTF. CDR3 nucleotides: TGTGCCAGCAGCGTAGCTAGGGATAGAGGGGCCAACGTCCTGACTTTC.

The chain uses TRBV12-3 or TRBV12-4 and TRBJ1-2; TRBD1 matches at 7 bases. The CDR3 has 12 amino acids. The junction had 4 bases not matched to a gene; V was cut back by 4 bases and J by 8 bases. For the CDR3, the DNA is TGTGCCAGCAGTTCCTACAGGGGAGGCTACACCTTC. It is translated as CASSSYRGGYTF.

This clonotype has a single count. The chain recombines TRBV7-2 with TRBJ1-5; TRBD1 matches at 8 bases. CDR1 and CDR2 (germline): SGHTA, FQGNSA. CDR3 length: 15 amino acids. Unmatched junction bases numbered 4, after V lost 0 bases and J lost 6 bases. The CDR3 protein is CASSLAQGAGQPQHF. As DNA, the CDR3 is TGTGCCAGCAGCTTAGCGCAGGGGGCGGGTCAGCCCCAGCATTTT.

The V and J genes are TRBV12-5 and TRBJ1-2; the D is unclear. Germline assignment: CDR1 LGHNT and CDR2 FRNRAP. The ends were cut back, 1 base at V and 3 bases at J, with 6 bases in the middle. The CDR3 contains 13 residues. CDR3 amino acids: CASGLGQDYGYTF. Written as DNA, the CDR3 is TGTGCTAGTGGTTTGGGGCAGGACTATGGCTACACCTTC.